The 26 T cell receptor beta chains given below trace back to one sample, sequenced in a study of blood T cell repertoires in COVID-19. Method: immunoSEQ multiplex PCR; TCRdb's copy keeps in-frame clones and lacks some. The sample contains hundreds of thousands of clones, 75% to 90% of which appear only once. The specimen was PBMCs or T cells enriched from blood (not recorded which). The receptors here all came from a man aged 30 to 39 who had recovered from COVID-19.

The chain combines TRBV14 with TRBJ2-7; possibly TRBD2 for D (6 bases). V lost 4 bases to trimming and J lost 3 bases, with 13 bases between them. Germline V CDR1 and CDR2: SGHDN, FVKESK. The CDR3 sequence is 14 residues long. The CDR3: CASSPWGEHYEQYF. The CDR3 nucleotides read TGTGCCAGCAGCCCTTGGGGGGAGCACTACGAGCAGTACTTC.

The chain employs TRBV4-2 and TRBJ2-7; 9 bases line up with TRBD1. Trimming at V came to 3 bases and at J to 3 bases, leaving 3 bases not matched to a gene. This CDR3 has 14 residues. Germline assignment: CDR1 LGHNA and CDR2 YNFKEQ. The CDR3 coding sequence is TGTGCCAGCAGCCAGGGACAGGGAGACTACGAGCAGTACTTC. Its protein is CASSQGQGDYEQYF.

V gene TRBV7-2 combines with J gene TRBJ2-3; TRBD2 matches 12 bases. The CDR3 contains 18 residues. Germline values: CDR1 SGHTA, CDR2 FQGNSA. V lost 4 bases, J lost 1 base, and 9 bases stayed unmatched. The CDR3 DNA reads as TGTGCCAGCAGCTCTTCCGGGACTAGCGGGTCTCGCACAGATACGCAGTATTTT. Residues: CASSSSGTSGSRTDTQYF.

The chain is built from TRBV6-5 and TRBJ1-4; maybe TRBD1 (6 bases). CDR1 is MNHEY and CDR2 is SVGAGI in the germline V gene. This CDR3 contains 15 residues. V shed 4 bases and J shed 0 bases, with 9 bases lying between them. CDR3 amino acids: CASSSTGTTNEKLFF. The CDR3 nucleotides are TGTGCCAGCAGTTCGACAGGTACAACTAATGAAAAACTGTTTTTT.

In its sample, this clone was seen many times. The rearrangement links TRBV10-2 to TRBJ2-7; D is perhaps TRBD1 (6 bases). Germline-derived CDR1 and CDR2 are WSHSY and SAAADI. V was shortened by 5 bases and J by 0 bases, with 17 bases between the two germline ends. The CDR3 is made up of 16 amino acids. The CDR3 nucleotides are TGCGCCAGCAGTTCCACCGGGACACTGAGCTCCTACGAGCAGTACTTC. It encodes CASSSTGTLSSYEQYF.

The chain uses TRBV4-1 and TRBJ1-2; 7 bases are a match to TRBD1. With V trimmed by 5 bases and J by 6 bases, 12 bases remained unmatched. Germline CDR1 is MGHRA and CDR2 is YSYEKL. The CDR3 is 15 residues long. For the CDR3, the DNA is TGCGCCAGCAGCAACCAACAGAGGGACAGAAATGGCTACACCTTC. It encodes CASSNQQRDRNGYTF.

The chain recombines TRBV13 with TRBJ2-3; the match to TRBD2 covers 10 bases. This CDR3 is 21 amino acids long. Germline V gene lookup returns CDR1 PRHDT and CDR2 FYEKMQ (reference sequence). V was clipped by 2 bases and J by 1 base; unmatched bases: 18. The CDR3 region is CASSLSWSWLAGDNGTDTQYF. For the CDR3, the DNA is TGTGCCAGCAGCTTAAGCTGGTCTTGGCTAGCGGGGGATAATGGCACAGATACGCAGTATTTT.

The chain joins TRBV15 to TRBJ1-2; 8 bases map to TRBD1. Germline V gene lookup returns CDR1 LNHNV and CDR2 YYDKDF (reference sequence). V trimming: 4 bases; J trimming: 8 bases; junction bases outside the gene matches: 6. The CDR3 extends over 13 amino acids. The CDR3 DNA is TGTGCCACCAGCATGGGTCCAGGGGGCGGCTACACCTTC. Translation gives CATSMGPGGGYTF.

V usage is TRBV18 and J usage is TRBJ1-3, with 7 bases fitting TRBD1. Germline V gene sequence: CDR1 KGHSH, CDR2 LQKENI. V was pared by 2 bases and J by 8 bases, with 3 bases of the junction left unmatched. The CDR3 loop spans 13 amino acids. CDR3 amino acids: CASSPRGTDTIYF. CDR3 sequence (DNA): TGTGCCAGCTCACCAAGGGGGACAGACACCATATATTTT.

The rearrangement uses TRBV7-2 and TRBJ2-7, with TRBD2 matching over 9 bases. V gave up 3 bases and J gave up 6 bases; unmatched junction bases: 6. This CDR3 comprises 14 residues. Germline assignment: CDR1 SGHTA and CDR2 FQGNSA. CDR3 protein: CASSLARGGLEQYF. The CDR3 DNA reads TGTGCCAGCAGCTTGGCGCGGGGGGGCCTCGAGCAGTACTTC.

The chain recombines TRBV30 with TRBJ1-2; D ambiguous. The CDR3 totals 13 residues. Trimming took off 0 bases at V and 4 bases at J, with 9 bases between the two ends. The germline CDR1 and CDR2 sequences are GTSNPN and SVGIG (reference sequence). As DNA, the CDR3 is TGTGCCTGGAGTGTCGCGCTTTCCTATGGCTACACCTTC. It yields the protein CAWSVALSYGYTF. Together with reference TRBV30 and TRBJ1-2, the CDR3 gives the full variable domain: SQTIHQWPATLVQPVGSPLSLECTVEGTSNPNLYWYRQAAGRGLQLLFYSVGIGQISSEVPQNLSASRPQDRQFILSSKKLLLSDSGFYLCAWSVALSYGYTFGSGTRLTVV.

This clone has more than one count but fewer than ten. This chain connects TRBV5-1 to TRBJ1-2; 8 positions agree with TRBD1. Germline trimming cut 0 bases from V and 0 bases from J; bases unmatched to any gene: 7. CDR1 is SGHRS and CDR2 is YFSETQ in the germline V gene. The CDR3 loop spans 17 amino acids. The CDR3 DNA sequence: TGCGCCAGCAGCTTGGGACAGGGGAATGGAGCTAACTATGGCTACACCTTC. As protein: CASSLGQGNGANYGYTF.

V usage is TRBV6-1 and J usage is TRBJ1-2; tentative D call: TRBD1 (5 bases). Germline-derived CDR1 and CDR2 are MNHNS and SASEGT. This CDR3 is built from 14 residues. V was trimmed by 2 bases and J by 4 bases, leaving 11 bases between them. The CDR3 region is CASSEQGSFYGYTF. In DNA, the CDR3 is TGTGCCAGCAGTGAACAGGGTTCTTTCTATGGCTACACCTTC.

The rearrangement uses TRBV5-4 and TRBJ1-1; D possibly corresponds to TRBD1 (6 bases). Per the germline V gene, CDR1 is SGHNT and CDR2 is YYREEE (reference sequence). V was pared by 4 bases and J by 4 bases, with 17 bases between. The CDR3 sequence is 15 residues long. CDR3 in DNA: TGTGCCAGCAGCCAAAAAAAGGGGGAAGGCACTGAAGCTTTCTTT. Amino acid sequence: CASSQKKGEGTEAFF.

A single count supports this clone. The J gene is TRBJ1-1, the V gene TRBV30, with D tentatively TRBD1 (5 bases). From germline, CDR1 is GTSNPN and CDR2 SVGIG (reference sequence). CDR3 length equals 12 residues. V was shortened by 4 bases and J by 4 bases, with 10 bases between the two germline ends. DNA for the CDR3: TGTGCCTGGATTCTGGGGGGCACTGAAGCTTTCTTT. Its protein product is CAWILGGTEAFF.

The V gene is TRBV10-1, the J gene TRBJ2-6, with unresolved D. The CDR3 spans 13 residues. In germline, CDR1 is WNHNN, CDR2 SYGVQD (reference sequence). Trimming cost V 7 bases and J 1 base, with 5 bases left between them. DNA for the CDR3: TGCGCCAGCATCGGGTCTGGGGCCAACGTCCTGACTTTC. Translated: CASIGSGANVLTF.

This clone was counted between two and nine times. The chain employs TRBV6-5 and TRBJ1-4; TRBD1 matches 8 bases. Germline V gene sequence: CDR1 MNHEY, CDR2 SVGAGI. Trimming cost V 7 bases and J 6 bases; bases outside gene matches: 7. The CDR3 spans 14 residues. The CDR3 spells CASTPRGLDEKLFF. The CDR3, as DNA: TGTGCCAGCACCCCCAGGGGGCTGGATGAAAAACTGTTTTTT.

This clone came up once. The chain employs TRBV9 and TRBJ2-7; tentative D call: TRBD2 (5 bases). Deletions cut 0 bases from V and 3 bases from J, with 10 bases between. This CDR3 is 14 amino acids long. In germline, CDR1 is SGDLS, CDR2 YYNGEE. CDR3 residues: CASSVVPGLYEQYF. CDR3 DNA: TGTGCCAGCAGCGTAGTACCAGGACTCTACGAGCAGTACTTC.

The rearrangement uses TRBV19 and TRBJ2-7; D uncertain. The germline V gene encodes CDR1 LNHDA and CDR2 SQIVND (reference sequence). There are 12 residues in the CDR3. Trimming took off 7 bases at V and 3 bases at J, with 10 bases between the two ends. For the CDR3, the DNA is TGTGCCAGTACTGGCAATTTCTACGAGCAGTACTTC. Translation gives CASTGNFYEQYF.

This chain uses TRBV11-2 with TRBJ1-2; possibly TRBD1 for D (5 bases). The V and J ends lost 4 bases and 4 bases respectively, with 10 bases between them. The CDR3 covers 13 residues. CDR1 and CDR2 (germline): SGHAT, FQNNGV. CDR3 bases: TGTGCCAGCAGCTATGGGGCGAGCTATGGCTACACCTTC. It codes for CASSYGASYGYTF.

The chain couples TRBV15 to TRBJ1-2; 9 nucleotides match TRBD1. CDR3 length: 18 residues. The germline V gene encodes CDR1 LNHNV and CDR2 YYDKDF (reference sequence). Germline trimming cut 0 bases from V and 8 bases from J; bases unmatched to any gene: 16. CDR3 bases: TGTGCCACCAGCAGAGATGCGACCTGGACAGGGGTTCAGGAGGGCTACACCTTC. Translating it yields CATSRDATWTGVQEGYTF.

This CDR3 reads CASSPTIGQALKETQYF. In DNA form, the CDR3 reads TGTGCCAGCAGCCCTACTATTGGACAGGCGCTCAAAGAGACCCAGTACTTC. This chain links TRBV11-2 with TRBJ2-5; the match to TRBD1 covers 7 bases. The CDR3 covers 17 residues. Losses at the gene ends were 5 bases for V and 3 bases for J; bases not matched to a gene: 15. Germline lookup yields CDR1 SGHAT and CDR2 FQNNGV. The full variable domain, completed using reference TRBV11-2 and TRBJ2-5, is EAGVAQSPRYKIIEKRQSVAFWCNPISGHATLYWYQQILGQGPKLLIQFQNNGVVDDSQLPKDRFSAERLKGVDSTLKIQPAKLEDSAVYLCASSPTIGQALKETQYFGPGTRLLVL.

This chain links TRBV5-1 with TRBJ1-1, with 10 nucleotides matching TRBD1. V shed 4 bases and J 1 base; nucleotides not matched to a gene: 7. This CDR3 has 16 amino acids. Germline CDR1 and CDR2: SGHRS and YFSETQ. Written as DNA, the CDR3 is TGCGCCAGCAGCGTACGGACAGGGGGGACGAACACTGAAGCTTTCTTT. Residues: CASSVRTGGTNTEAFF.

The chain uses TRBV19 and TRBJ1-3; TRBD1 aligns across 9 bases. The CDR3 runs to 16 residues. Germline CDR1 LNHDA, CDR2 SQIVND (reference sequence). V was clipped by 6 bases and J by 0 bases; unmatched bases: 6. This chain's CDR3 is CASRATGGHSGNTIYF. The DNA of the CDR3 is TGTGCCAGTAGGGCGACAGGGGGGCACTCTGGAAACACCATATATTTT.

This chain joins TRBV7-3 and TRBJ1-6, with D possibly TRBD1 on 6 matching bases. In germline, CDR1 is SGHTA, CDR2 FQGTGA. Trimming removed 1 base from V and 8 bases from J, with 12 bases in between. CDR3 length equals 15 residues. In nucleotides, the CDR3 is TGTGCCAGCAGCTTAAACTTAGGGGGAGATTCACCCCTCCACTTT. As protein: CASSLNLGGDSPLHF.

CDR3 sequence reads: CASSPEAGGSYEQYF. As DNA, the CDR3 is TGTGCCAGCAGCCCCGAGGCAGGGGGCTCCTACGAGCAGTACTTC. The chain combines TRBV7-8 with TRBJ2-7, with 7 bases fitting TRBD1. Trimming took 5 bases from V and 0 from J; bases not matched to a gene: 7. The length of the CDR3 is 15 residues. CDR1 and CDR2 (germline): SGHVS, FQNEAQ.